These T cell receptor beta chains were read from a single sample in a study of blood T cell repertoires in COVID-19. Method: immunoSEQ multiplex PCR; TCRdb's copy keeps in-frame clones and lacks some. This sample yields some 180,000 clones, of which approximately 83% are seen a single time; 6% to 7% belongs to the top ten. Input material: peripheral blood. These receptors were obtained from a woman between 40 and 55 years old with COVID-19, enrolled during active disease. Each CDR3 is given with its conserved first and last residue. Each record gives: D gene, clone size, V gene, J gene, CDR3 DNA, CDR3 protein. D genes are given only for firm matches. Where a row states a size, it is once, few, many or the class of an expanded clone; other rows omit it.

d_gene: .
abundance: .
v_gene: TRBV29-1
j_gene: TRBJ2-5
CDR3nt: TGCAGCGTTGGACGGGTAACCACCGAGACCCAGTACTTC
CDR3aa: CSVGRVTTETQYF

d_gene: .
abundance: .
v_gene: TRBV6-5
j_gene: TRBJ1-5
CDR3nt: TGTGCCAGCAGTTACTCGAATAGGGGTGGGCAGCCCCAGCATTTT
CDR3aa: CASSYSNRGGQPQHF

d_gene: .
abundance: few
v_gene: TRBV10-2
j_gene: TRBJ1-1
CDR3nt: TGCGCCAGCCAACAGTCGAACACTGAAGCTTTCTTT
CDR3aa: CASQQSNTEAFF

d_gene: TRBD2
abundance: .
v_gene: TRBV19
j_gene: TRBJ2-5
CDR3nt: TGTGCCAGTAGGGGGGCTAGCGGGAGGAGAGAGACCCAGTACTTC
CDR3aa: CASRGASGRRETQYF

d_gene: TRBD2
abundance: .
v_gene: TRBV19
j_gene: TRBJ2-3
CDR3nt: TGTGCCAGTAGTATTAATAGCGGGGCGACAGATACGCAGTATTTT
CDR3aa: CASSINSGATDTQYF

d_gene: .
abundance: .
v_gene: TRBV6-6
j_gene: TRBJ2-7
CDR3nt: TGTGCCAGCAGTCCCCTTAGGGGCCCATCCCGCTCCTACGAGCAGTACTTC
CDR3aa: CASSPLRGPSRSYEQYF

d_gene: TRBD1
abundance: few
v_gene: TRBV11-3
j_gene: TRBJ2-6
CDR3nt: TGTGCCAGCAGCTTAGGGACAGGGGGGGCCAACGTCCTGACTTTC
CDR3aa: CASSLGTGGANVLTF

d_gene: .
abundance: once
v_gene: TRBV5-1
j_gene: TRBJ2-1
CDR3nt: TGCGCCAGCAGCTTGGAGGCGGGGGCAGGTGAGCAGTTCTTC
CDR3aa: CASSLEAGAGEQFF

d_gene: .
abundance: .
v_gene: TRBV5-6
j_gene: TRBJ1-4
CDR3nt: TGTGCCAGCAGCTTGTACAGGGATAATGAAAAACTGTTTTTT
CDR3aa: CASSLYRDNEKLFF

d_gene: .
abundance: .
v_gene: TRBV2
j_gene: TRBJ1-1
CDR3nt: TGTGCCAGCCTCCGAGGGGTGGGGAGGGACACTGAAGCTTTCTTT
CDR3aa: CASLRGVGRDTEAFF

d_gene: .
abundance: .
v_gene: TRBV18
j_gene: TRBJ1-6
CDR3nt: TGTGCCAGCTCAGGCGGAGGGTCCCCCCTCCACTTT
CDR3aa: CASSGGGSPLHF

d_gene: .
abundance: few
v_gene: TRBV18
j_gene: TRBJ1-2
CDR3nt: TGTGCCAGCTCAGATAGTTATACAGCGGGAATCGGAGGGGGCTACACCTTC
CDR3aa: CASSDSYTAGIGGGYTF

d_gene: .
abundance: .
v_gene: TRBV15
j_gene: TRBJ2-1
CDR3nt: TGTGCCACCAGCAGAGAGATACGGTTAAACAATGAGCAGTTCTTC
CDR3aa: CATSREIRLNNEQFF

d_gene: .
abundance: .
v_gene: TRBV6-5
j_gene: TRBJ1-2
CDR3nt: TGTGCCAGCAGTTTGGACAGAGCATATGGCTACACCTTC
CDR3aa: CASSLDRAYGYTF

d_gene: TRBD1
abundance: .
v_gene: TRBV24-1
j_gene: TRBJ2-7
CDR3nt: TGTGCCACCAGCAGGACAGGGGGGCGGGCCGAGCAGTACTTC
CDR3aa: CATSRTGGRAEQYF

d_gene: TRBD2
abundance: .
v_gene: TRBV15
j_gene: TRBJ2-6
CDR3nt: TGTGCCACCAGCAGAGCGGGGGGTTCTGGGGCCAACGTCCTGACTTTC
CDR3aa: CATSRAGGSGANVLTF

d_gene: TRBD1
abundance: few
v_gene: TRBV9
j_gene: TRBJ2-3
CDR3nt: TGTGCCAGCAGCGTAATGGGACAGGGTGACACAGATACGCAGTATTTT
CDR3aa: CASSVMGQGDTDTQYF

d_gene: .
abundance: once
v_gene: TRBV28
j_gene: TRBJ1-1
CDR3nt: TGTGCCAGCATCTTGGCAGTCATGAACACTGAAGCTTTCTTT
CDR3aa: CASILAVMNTEAFF

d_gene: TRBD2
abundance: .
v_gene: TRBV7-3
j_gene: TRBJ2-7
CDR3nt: TGTGCCAGCAGCTTACCCCCCCGCGCGGGGGTCAGCCTGCCGGGCCGCGAGCAGTACTTC
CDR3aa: CASSLPPRAGVSLPGREQYF

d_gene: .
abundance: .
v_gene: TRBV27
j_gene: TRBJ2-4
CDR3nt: TGTGCCAGCAGTTATCGACAGGCTACAACAAAAAACATTCAGTACTTC
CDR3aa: CASSYRQATTKNIQYF

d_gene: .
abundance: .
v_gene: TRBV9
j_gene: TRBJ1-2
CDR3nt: TGTGCCAGCAGCGTAGGAGGACAGACAAACTATGGCTACACCTTC
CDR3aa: CASSVGGQTNYGYTF

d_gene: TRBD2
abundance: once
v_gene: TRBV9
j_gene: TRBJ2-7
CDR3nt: TGTGCCAGCAGCGGGGGACTAGCGGTGGGGTACGAGCAGTACTTC
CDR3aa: CASSGGLAVGYEQYF

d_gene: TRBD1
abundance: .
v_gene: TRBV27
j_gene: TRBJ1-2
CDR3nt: TGTGCCAGCAGTGCCGAGACAGGGGGCGTCTATGGCTACACCTTC
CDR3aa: CASSAETGGVYGYTF

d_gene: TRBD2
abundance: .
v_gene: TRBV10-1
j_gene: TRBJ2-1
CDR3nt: TGCGCCAGCAGTGAGACAAGGGGACTAGCGACAGCTTACAATGAGCAGTTCTTC
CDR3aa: CASSETRGLATAYNEQFF

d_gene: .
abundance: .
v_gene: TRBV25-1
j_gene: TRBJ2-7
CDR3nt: TGTGCCACTAAGGACGGGACCTACGAGCAGTACTTC
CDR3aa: CATKDGTYEQYF

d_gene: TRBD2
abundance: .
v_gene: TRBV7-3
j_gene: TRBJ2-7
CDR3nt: TGTGCCAGCAGCCCAGGACTAGCGGCCAGTGAGCAGTACTTC
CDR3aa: CASSPGLAASEQYF

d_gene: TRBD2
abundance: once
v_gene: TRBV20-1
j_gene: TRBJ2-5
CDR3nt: TGCAGTGCTAGTAGTGGACTAGCGGGCCTCACCCAGTACTTC
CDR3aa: CSASSGLAGLTQYF

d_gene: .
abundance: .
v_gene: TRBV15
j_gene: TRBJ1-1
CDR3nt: TGTGCCACCAGCAGAGGACAGGCAAACACTGAAGCTTTCTTT
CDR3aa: CATSRGQANTEAFF

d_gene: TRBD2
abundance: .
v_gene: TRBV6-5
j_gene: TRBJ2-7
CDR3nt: TGTGCCAGCGTTGACTTGGGACTATCCTCCTACGAGCAGTACTTC
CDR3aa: CASVDLGLSSYEQYF

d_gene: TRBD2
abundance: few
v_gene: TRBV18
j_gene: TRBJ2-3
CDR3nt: TGTGCCAGCTCACCATCGCCTAGCGGGGGGGGAGCCACAGATACGCAGTATTTT
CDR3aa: CASSPSPSGGGATDTQYF

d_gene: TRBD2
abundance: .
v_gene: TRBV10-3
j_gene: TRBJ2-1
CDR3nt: TGTGCCATCAGGGACCGGACTAGCGGGAGGGACTCCTCCTACAATGAGCAGTTCTTC
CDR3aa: CAIRDRTSGRDSSYNEQFF

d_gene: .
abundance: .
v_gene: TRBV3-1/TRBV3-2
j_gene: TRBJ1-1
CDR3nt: TGTGCCAGCAGACAATACAGGGAAGGCACTGAAGCTTTCTTT
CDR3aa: CASRQYREGTEAFF

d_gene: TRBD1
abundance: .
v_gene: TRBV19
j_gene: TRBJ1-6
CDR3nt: TGTGCCAGTAGGCCGAAGACAGGGTGGAATTCACCCCTCCACTTT
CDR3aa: CASRPKTGWNSPLHF

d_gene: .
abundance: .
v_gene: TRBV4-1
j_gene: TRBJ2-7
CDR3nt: TGCGCCAGCAGCCAAGAAGATCCAGGCATCTCCTACGAGCAGTACTTC
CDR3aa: CASSQEDPGISYEQYF

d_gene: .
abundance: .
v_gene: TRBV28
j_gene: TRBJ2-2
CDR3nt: TGTGCCAGCAGTCGACAGGCGAACACCGGGGAGCTGTTTTTT
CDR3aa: CASSRQANTGELFF

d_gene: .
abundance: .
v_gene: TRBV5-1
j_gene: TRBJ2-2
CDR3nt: TGCGCCAGCAGCGCCTCTATATCATTGGACACCGGGGAGCTGTTTTTT
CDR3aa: CASSASISLDTGELFF

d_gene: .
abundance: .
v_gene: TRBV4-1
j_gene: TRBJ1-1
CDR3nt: TGCGCCAGCAGCCAAAGGACTAACACTGAAGCTTTCTTT
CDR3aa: CASSQRTNTEAFF

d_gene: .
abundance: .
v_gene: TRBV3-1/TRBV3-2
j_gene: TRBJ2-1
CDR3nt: TGTGCCAGCAGCCAAGCCACTCCCTCTGGGGGGTCGGAGCAGTTCTTC
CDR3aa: CASSQATPSGGSEQFF

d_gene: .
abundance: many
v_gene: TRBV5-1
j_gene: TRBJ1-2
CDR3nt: TGCGCCAGCAGCCGGGGGGACTCATATGGCTACACCTTC
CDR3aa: CASSRGDSYGYTF

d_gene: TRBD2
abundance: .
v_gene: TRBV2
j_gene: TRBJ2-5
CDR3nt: TGTGCCAGCACTGGGGGGGTCTACCAAGAGACCCAGTACTTC
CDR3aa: CASTGGVYQETQYF

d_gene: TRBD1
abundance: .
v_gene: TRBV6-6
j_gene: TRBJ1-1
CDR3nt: TGTGCCAGCAGAGAACAGGGGGCGCACACTGAAGCTTTCTTT
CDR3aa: CASREQGAHTEAFF

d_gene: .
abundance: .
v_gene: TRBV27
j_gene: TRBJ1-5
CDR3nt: TGTGCCAGCAGCTCTAATCGGGGGGGCAATCAGCCCCAGCATTTT
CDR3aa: CASSSNRGGNQPQHF

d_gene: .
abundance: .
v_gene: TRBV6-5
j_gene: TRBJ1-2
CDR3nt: TGTGCCAGCCTTATCGGAGTCCCGAAGGGCTACACCTTC
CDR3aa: CASLIGVPKGYTF

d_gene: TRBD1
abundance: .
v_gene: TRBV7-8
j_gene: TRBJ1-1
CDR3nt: TGTGCCAGCAGCTTAGACAGGGGGCGCGGCACTGAAGCTTTCTTT
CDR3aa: CASSLDRGRGTEAFF

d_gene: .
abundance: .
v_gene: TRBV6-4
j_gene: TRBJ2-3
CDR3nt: TGTGCCAGCGGGGCGGGGCAAGCTTCAGATACGCAGTATTTT
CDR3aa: CASGAGQASDTQYF

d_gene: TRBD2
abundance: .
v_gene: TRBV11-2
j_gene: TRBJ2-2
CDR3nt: TGTGCCAGCAGCTACCCCTCCTCGGGACTAGAGAAGAACACCGGGGAGCTGTTTTTT
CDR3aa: CASSYPSSGLEKNTGELFF

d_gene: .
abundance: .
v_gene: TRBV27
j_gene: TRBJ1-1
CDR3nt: TGTGCCAGCAGCTACAGGTGGCACACTGAAGCTTTCTTT
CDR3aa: CASSYRWHTEAFF

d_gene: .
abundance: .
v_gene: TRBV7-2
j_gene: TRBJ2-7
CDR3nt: TGTGCCAGCAGCTTAGATATGACAGCAATCGAGCAGTACTTC
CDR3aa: CASSLDMTAIEQYF

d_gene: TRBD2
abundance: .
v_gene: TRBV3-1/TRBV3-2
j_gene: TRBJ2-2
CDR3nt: TGTGCCAGCAGCCAAGTTCGTGGGACACTAGCGGGTTTCACCGGGGAGCTGTTTTTT
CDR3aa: CASSQVRGTLAGFTGELFF

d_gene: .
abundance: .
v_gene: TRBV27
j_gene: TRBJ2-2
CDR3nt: TGTGCCAGCAGTTTATCACCGACTAGGAAAGCTTCCGGGGAGCTGTTTTTT
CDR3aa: CASSLSPTRKASGELFF

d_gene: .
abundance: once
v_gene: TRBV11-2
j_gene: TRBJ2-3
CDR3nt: TGTGCCAGCAGCTCCCACGGCGGGACCGCGCAGTATTTT
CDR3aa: CASSSHGGTAQYF

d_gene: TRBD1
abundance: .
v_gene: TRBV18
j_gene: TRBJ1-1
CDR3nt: TGTGCCAGCTTAGTCGACAGGGCTAACACTGAAGCTTTCTTT
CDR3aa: CASLVDRANTEAFF